The 10 T cell receptor beta chains listed next were all sequenced from one sample in a study of T cell repertoires in cytomegalovirus infection. These receptors' targets are unknown. A single record per CDR3 protein comes from TCRdb applying MiXCR to the reads. The sample lists about 830,000 distinct CDR3 sequences, over 25% occurring once. The sample consisted of cultured CD8+ T cells from PBMCs, taken from culture after CMV antigen stimulation. The receptor set was obtained from a human donor in good health (CMV status not recorded). Some clones in this sample may be carry-over from other donors' samples.

This clonotype was recorded once. The genes are TRBV15 and TRBJ2-4, with 12 bases fitting TRBD2. The CDR3 runs 19 residues. V gave up 3 bases and J gave up 4 bases; unmatched junction bases: 13. Germline V gives CDR1 LNHNV, CDR2 YYDKDF (reference sequence). As DNA, the CDR3 is TGTGCCACCAGCAGTTCTCGGACTAGCGGGGAGCTGCCGAAAAACATTCAGTACTTC. Protein sequence: CATSSSRTSGELPKNIQYF.

Concerning this clonotype itself: An end of the junction differs from the germline gene, which may be a read error. The genes are TRBV12-3 or TRBV12-4 and TRBJ2-7; no definite D call. CDR3 length: 12 residues. CDR3 amino acids: CASSPNSYERYF. CDR3 sequence (DNA): TGTGCCAGCAGCCCCAATTCCTACGAGCGGTACTTC.

This clonotype was detected only a few times. The chain has TRBV9 and TRBJ1-4; D unresolved. The CDR3 spans 15 residues. The ends were cut back, 0 bases at V and 5 bases at J, with 11 bases in the middle. CDR1 SGDLS and CDR2 YYNGEE come from the germline V gene. The CDR3 region has the DNA TGTGCCAGCAGCGTAGCTTCGTCCGGGAATGAAAAACTGTTTTTT. It codes for CASSVASSGNEKLFF.

V is TRBV27 and J is TRBJ1-6, with unresolved D. The V end lost 0 bases, the J end lost 7 bases, and 10 bases lay between the germline ends. This CDR3 is built from 15 residues. Germline V CDR1 and CDR2: MNHEY, SMNVEV (reference sequence). The CDR3 DNA reads TGTGCCAGCAGTTTATCACGGGGAAGCAATTCACCCCTCCACTTT. This translates into CASSLSRGSNSPLHF.

This sequence joins TRBV15 and TRBJ1-1; D remains unclear. V was trimmed by 3 bases and J by 3 bases, leaving 11 bases between them. Germline CDR1 reads LNHNV; CDR2 reads YYDKDF (reference sequence). The CDR3 runs 14 residues. CDR3 sequence reads: CATSRISLDTEAFF. The CDR3 DNA reads TGTGCCACCAGCAGGATAAGCCTGGACACTGAAGCTTTCTTT.

V usage is TRBV6-5 and J usage is TRBJ2-1, with 8 bases identical to TRBD2. V gave up 7 bases and J gave up 5 bases; unmatched junction bases: 7. The V gene's germline CDR1 is MNHEY and CDR2 SVGAGI. This CDR3 has 14 amino acids. The CDR3 nucleotides are TGTGCCAGCAATGACGGGGGGGTACACAATGAGCAGTTCTTC. Translated: CASNDGGVHNEQFF.

The genes are TRBV10-3 and TRBJ1-1; 9 positions agree with TRBD1. The germline V gene has CDR1 ENHRY and CDR2 SYGVKD. CDR3 length: 14 residues. V was pared by 2 bases and J by 11 bases, with 9 bases of the junction left unmatched. The CDR3 loop reads CAISEAQGARDAFF. CDR3 nucleotide sequence: TGTGCCATCAGTGAGGCACAGGGGGCCAGGGACGCTTTCTTT.

This clonotype showed up many times. CDR3 DNA sequence: TGTGCCAGCATCTGGGGGACGGTAGCTTTCTTT. Translating gives CASIWGTVAFF. The chain has TRBV12-3 or TRBV12-4 and TRBJ1-1, with a weak D call TRBD1 (5 bases). The ends were cut back, 7 bases at V and 10 bases at J, with 13 bases in the middle. The CDR3 length is 11 residues.

This clonotype showed up many times. The genes are TRBV11-2 and TRBJ1-1; no clear D. The V and J ends lost 0 bases and 1 base respectively, with 9 bases between them. CDR3 size: 15 residues. CDR1 SGHAT and CDR2 FQNNGV come from the germline V gene. The CDR3 loop reads CASSLDSYSNTEAFF. In DNA form, the CDR3 reads TGTGCCAGCAGCTTAGATTCGTACTCGAACACTGAAGCTTTCTTT.

This chain joins TRBV2 and TRBJ2-7; tentative D call: TRBD1 (5 bases). The V and J ends lost 7 bases and 2 bases respectively, with 9 bases between them. Germline CDR1 SNHLY, CDR2 FYNNEI. CDR3 length: 12 amino acids. The CDR3 loop reads CASKGDTYEQYF. Here the CDR3 DNA reads TGTGCCAGCAAAGGGGATACCTACGAGCAGTACTTC.